The sequence of this TCR beta chain was determined in a study of CD8+ T cells in alopecia areata (dated by TCRdb to 2017 to 2018). General notes on the study: The treated patients took part in an open-label pilot trial in which moderate-to-severe alopecia areata was treated with oral tofacitinib at 5 to 10 mg twice daily. Tofacitinib was given for 6 to 18 months, followed by 6 months of follow-up off drug to assess delayed response and recurrence. In treated patients, disease severity was measured using the SALT score, which gives the percentage of scalp surface area affected. In both human patients and the C3H/HeJ mouse model, the study applied high-throughput TCRbeta sequencing to look at T cell clonal expansion in alopecia areata. Scalp tissue and sorted CD4+ and CD8+ peripheral blood T cells from patchy and totalis/universalis alopecia areata patients and from healthy controls were covered by human TCRbeta sequencing. Patients on tofacitinib were biopsied at baseline and after 4 and 24 weeks of treatment, and several of the patients also had a later scalp biopsy. Clonality in the scalp was compared among normal scalp (n=4), patchy alopecia areata scalp (n=8), and alopecia totalis/universalis scalp (n=8). RNA came from the PAXgene miRNA kit for fixed scalp, the miRNeasy kit for PBMCs, and the RNeasy kit for mouse skin. Amplification of TCRbeta CDR3 regions was done by immunoSEQ multiplex PCR using 35 Vbeta forward primers and 13 Jbeta reverse primers.

A distance of 13 bases separates the germline ends of V and J, which lose 4 bases and 2 bases respectively. CDR1 and CDR2, per the germline V gene, are ENHRY and SYGVKD. Reading from cysteine to phenylalanine, the CDR3 counts 15 amino acids. The retained sequence is limited to the CDR3, 45 bases, with the frame set at the first base. The paper's findings and limits, for the study overall: During tofacitinib treatment, many expanded lesional clones remained in scalp and blood, and this persistence may partly explain relapse after treatment is stopped. Shared TCR sequences between patients were less evident than in mice, which may be partly attributable to HLA diversity in the patient population. Compared with normal scalp, lesional scalp had higher clonality and more expanded CD8+ clones, particularly in alopecia totalis/universalis, a pattern that suggests antigenic drive. Resident alphabeta T cells in normal human skin are also sequenced, complicating scalp TCR repertoire analysis, unlike mouse skin dominated by gammadelta T cells. With tofacitinib, both scalp clonality and the number of expanded CD8+ clones among the top 100 scalp clones went down significantly. Because the treated cohort was small and had only one nonresponder, larger studies are needed to examine links between baseline CD8+ expansion and response.

Library preparation used the immunoSEQ multiplex PCR assay. For TCR sequencing, RNA was extracted from every sample and reverse transcribed into cDNA to serve as template. SuperScript III was used for first-strand cDNA synthesis, primed with a 2:1 mix of oligo-dT and random hexamers. Amplification bias was assessed with a synthetic immune receptor repertoire, and residual bias was removed computationally. The original methods were these. After raw reads were preprocessed to remove errors, the CDR3 was defined following IMGT conventions as running from the conserved cysteine to phenylalanine. Clonality was calculated as 1 minus Shannon entropy normalized by log2 of the number of productive unique TCRs. CD4 or CD8 identity of scalp clones was inferred by cross-referencing scalp TCRbeta sequences with sorted blood CD4 and CD8 repertoires. The table was pulled from immuneACCESS by TCRdb, which kept in-frame rearrangements only. Such tables lose some clones; where checked, under half of the loss comes from unresolved V genes, and the rest has no known cause. V, J and clone size are those of that table, while D and trimming were read from the DNA. For this sample there are roughly 190,000 clones; 60% appear just once. The top ten hold 0.85% to 1.3% of the sample.

In the case of this clone: This clone's antigen is unknown. Base qualities were left out, and no much larger clone turns up one base away.

The time point label corresponds to: about 25 weeks on oral tofacitinib. Reading the label with the study, this specimen's treatment or condition is: oral pan-JAK inhibitor, 5-10 mg twice daily. Lesional scalp punch biopsies and peripheral blood were collected from alopecia areata patients. After PBMCs were isolated by density centrifugation and stained for CD3, CD4 and CD8, a FACSAria was used to sort CD4+ and CD8+ T cells. The sequence derives from a human donor with alopecia areata. Material: CD4+ T cells sorted from blood, obtained at week 24, from a patient treated with tofacitinib. The chain joins TRBV10-3 to TRBJ2-3, with the D gene too uncertain to name. The CDR3 here reads CAISGGRTHTDTQYF. The DNA sequence is as follows: TGTGCCATCAGTGGGGGTAGAACTCACACAGATACGCAGTATTTT.